The 20 T cell receptor beta chains presented below share a single source sample, sequenced in a study of shared clonotypes between healthy human individuals. Generated by immunoSEQ multiplex PCR, the TCRdb table keeps only in-frame clones and is missing some. There are about 2.1 million clones in the sample; 93% occur only once, and 1.7% lies in the top ten. Cells designated naive CD8 were CD45RO-negative and were positively selected for CCR7, with terminally differentiated effector memory CD45RA+ cells excluded. The sample was naive CD8+ T cells from PBMCs. The receptors derive from a man aged 18 to 35 in good health. Some clones in this sample may be carry-over from other donors' samples.

This chain connects TRBV7-9 to TRBJ2-3, with D maybe TRBD1 (6 bases). Germline lookup yields CDR1 SEHNR and CDR2 FQNEAQ (reference sequence). This CDR3 spans 16 amino acids. V was trimmed by 3 bases and J by 5 bases, leaving 18 bases between them. CDR3 sequence (DNA): TGTGCCAGCAGCTTCCCTAACAGGGCTTCGGGAGATACGCAGTATTTT. Amino acids: CASSFPNRASGDTQYF.

The sample holds one count of this clone. The rearrangement joins TRBV4-3 to TRBJ2-3; D possibly corresponds to TRBD2 (5 bases). Germline V gene lookup returns CDR1 LGHNA and CDR2 YSLEER. V lost 3 bases and J 4 bases, leaving 23 bases between the germline ends. This CDR3 has 18 amino acids. CDR3: CASSHASDLMATADTQYF. CDR3 DNA sequence: TGCGCCAGCAGCCACGCCTCGGACTTGATGGCCACGGCAGATACGCAGTATTTT.

This clone has just one count. The chain uses TRBV6-6 and TRBJ2-7, with 7 bases that match TRBD2. V shed 7 bases, J shed 6 bases, and the junction held 6 bases outside the gene matches. Germline assignment: CDR1 MNHNY and CDR2 SVGAGI (reference sequence). The CDR3 loop spans 12 amino acids. CDR3 sequence: CASTERGTEQYF. CDR3 sequence (DNA): TGTGCCAGCACCGAGCGGGGCACCGAGCAGTACTTC.

This chain connects TRBV9 to TRBJ2-7; D is unresolved. The CDR3 extends over 14 amino acids. V was trimmed by 0 bases and J by 3 bases, leaving 10 bases between them. Germline V gene lookup returns CDR1 SGDLS and CDR2 YYNGEE. In DNA form, the CDR3 reads TGTGCCAGCAGCGTAGTTGCTACGGGCTACGAGCAGTACTTC. Its protein product is CASSVVATGYEQYF. Looking up the rest from reference TRBV9 and TRBJ2-7 gives the full variable domain: DSGVTQTPKHLITATGQRVTLRCSPRSGDLSVYWYQQSLDQGLQFLIQYYNGEERAKGNILERFSAQQFPDLHSELNLSSLELGDSALYFCASSVVATGYEQYFGPGTRLTVT.

The rearrangement links TRBV10-2 to TRBJ2-3; no reliable D call. The CDR3 is 17 amino acids. Germline V gene sequence: CDR1 WSHSY, CDR2 SAAADI. The V end lost 3 bases, the J end lost 1 base, and 17 bases lay between the germline ends. The CDR3 sequence is CASSESWPPGRTDTQYF. CDR3 in DNA: TGCGCCAGCAGTGAATCTTGGCCCCCCGGCCGCACAGATACGCAGTATTTT.

V gene TRBV4-3 combines with J gene TRBJ2-3; the match to TRBD2 covers 9 bases. Unmatched junction bases numbered 6, after V lost 1 base and J lost 4 bases. This CDR3 region has 16 residues. The germline CDR1 and CDR2 sequences are LGHNA and YSLEER. CDR3 region: CASSQGREGLADTQYF. The CDR3 nucleotides are TGCGCCAGCAGCCAAGGGCGGGAGGGCCTCGCAGATACGCAGTATTTT.

The chain uses TRBV7-8 and TRBJ1-5, with 8 bases matching TRBD1. CDR1 SGHVS and CDR2 FQNEAQ come from the germline V gene. The CDR3 runs to 17 residues. The junction had 12 bases not matched to a gene; V was cut back by 5 bases and J by 3 bases. Here the CDR3 reads CASSPLGTGISNQPQHF. The CDR3 DNA sequence: TGTGCCAGCAGCCCACTGGGGACAGGTATCTCCAATCAGCCCCAGCATTTT.

This chain uses TRBV4-2 with TRBJ2-1; 7 bases align to TRBD2. V trimming: 3 bases; J trimming: 8 bases; junction bases outside the gene matches: 7. CDR3 length: 14 amino acids. Looked up from germline, CDR1 is LGHNA and CDR2 is YNFKEQ. This CDR3 reads CASSQGGPVDEQFF. In DNA form, the CDR3 reads TGTGCCAGCAGCCAGGGAGGGCCTGTCGATGAGCAGTTCTTC.

The J gene is TRBJ2-7, the V gene TRBV15; 9 bases are a match to TRBD1. Germline values: CDR1 LNHNV, CDR2 YYDKDF (reference sequence). This CDR3 spans 15 amino acids. V gave up 3 bases and J gave up 5 bases; unmatched junction bases: 8. In DNA form, the CDR3 reads TGTGCCACCAGCAGTTGGGACAGGGAAGTCGACGAGCAGTACTTC. Its translation: CATSSWDREVDEQYF.

The chain links TRBV4-1 to TRBJ1-5, with D tentatively TRBD1 (5 bases). Between the trimmed V and J ends, which lost 6 bases and 5 bases, there was a span of 20 bases. CDR1 is MGHRA and CDR2 is YSYEKL in the germline V gene. The CDR3 runs 16 residues. DNA of the CDR3: TGCGCCAGCAGTCCTGGATCCAGGGTCCCTCATCAGCCCCAGCATTTT. This gives the protein CASSPGSRVPHQPQHF.

This chain connects TRBV28 to TRBJ1-2; D not resolved. From germline, CDR1 is MDHEN and CDR2 SYDVKM. V shed 5 bases and J shed 4 bases, with 14 bases lying between them. This CDR3 has 14 amino acids. The CDR3 loop is CASSPTNGGYGYTF. In nucleotides, the CDR3 is TGTGCCAGCAGTCCGACTAACGGCGGCTATGGCTACACCTTC.

J is TRBJ1-5 and V is TRBV27; D is possibly TRBD1 (5 bases). The CDR3 spans 17 residues. CDR1 and CDR2 (germline): MNHEY, SMNVEV (reference sequence). The ends were cut back, 1 base at V and 3 bases at J, with 16 bases in the middle. The CDR3 here is CASSLFPVVGVNQPQHF. The DNA of the CDR3 is TGTGCCAGCAGTTTATTTCCGGTGGTGGGGGTCAATCAGCCCCAGCATTTT.

CDR3 region: CASSLKGAGQETQYF. CDR3 sequence (DNA): TGTGCCAGCAGCTTAAAGGGGGCCGGGCAAGAGACCCAGTACTTC. The gene calls are TRBV7-3 and TRBJ2-5, with TRBD1 identical over 7 bases. CDR1 and CDR2 from the germline V gene are SGHTA and FQGTGA. J lost 2 bases, V lost 1 base, and 4 bases had no gene match. The CDR3 is made up of 15 amino acids.

The V gene is TRBV7-3, the J gene TRBJ2-7; possible D gene TRBD2, 5 bases. Germline V CDR1 and CDR2: SGHTA, FQGTGA. V lost 5 bases to trimming and J lost 0 bases, with 11 bases between them. This CDR3 contains 14 residues. CDR3 sequence reads: CASSPMGSSYEQYF. CDR3 sequence (DNA): TGTGCCAGCAGCCCTATGGGGAGCTCCTACGAGCAGTACTTC.

A remark on this clone: Within the sample, other DNA sequences also encode this same CDR3. The rearrangement joins TRBV19 to TRBJ1-5; D is unclear. From germline, CDR1 is LNHDA and CDR2 SQIVND (reference sequence). V lost 5 bases, J lost 1 base, and 6 bases lay in between. This CDR3 is built from 13 residues. The CDR3 DNA sequence: TGTGCCAGTAGTTACGGGAGCAATCAGCCCCAGCATTTT. It yields the protein CASSYGSNQPQHF.

V is TRBV21-1 and J is TRBJ2-2; TRBD2, the table's D call, was not compared with the DNA. TRBV21-1 is designated a pseudogene. The CDR3 totals 12 residues. CDR3 sequence reads: CACSGRPGELFF. The CDR3 DNA reads as TGTGCCTGCTCGGGGAGGCCCGGGGAGCTGTTTTTT.

The CDR3: CASSFKITGISYEQYF. DNA of the CDR3: TGTGCCAGCAGTTTTAAGATCACAGGAATCTCCTACGAGCAGTACTTC. This chain uses TRBV28 with TRBJ2-7; perhaps TRBD1 as D (5 bases). Trimming removed 3 bases at V and 0 bases at J, with 15 bases between. The CDR3 has 16 residues. Germline V lookup: CDR1 MDHEN, CDR2 SYDVKM.

For this clone: This sample also contains other DNA sequences that code for the same CDR3. CDR3 DNA: TGTGCCAGCAGTTTAGGGGGAGAGGGGGAGACCCAGTACTTC. This translates into CASSLGGEGETQYF. This chain links TRBV28 with TRBJ2-5; D assignment may be TRBD1 or TRBD2 (5 bases each). Trimming shortened V by 2 bases and J by 5 bases, and 12 bases separated the two germline ends. The CDR3 loop spans 14 amino acids. Germline CDR1 and CDR2: MDHEN and SYDVKM.

J is TRBJ2-5 and V is TRBV10-3; D is unclear. This CDR3 comprises 15 residues. Germline V gives CDR1 ENHRY, CDR2 SYGVKD. V shed 0 bases and J shed 5 bases, with 13 bases lying between them. The CDR3 DNA follows: TGTGCCATCAGTGAGTCGATTGGGGTAGGGGAGACCCAGTACTTC. Translation gives CAISESIGVGETQYF.

The chain joins TRBV11-2 to TRBJ1-6; D call uncertain. Between the trimmed V and J ends, which lost 1 base and 7 bases, there was a span of 11 bases. From germline, CDR1 is SGHAT and CDR2 FQNNGV. This CDR3 comprises 15 residues. CDR3 coding DNA: TGTGCCAGCAGCTTAGTGCGGGGATGGAATTCACCCCTCCACTTT. The encoded protein is CASSLVRGWNSPLHF.